Presented here are 23 T cell receptor beta chains from one specimen sequenced in a study of technical replicates of blood from a handful of donors (dated by TCRdb to about 2017). The method was the immunoSEQ multiplex PCR assay. TCRdb retrieved this table from immuneACCESS and kept in-frame rearrangements only. Not all clones are present; in checked studies, unresolved V genes account for under half, and no reason is known for the remainder. The sample yields more than 90,000 clones; approximately 96% were counted once. The ten most abundant clones make up 0.2% to 0.25% of the sample. Specimen: T cells isolated from PBMCs. The origin of the receptors is a human donor in good health.

As DNA, the CDR3 is TGTGCCAGCAGCCTAGCGGGAGGGCTCTACAATGAGCAGTTCTTC. Its translation is CASSLAGGLYNEQFF. The chain links TRBV5-4 to TRBJ2-1, with 12 bases aligning to TRBD2. The CDR3 is 15 amino acids. Germline CDR1 reads SGHNT; CDR2 reads YYREEE (reference sequence). J lost 3 bases, V lost 4 bases, and 2 bases had no gene match.

As for this clone: Other DNA variants within this sample encode the same CDR3. V is TRBV2 and J is TRBJ2-7; no reliable D call. CDR3 length equals 10 residues. In germline, CDR1 is SNHLY, CDR2 FYNNEI. V lost 5 bases to trimming and J lost 4 bases, with 3 bases between them. This chain's CDR3 is CASSLYEQYF. CDR3 bases: TGTGCCAGCAGTCTTTACGAGCAGTACTTC.

The chain is built from TRBV6-1 and TRBJ1-2; perhaps TRBD1 as D (6 bases). Germline V CDR1 and CDR2: MNHNS, SASEGT. With 5 bases removed from V and 6 bases from J, the gap between germline ends came to 19 bases. CDR3 length: 15 amino acids. The CDR3 DNA reads TGTGCCAGCAGTTCTACAGGGCGCCTCCGGGATGGCTACACCTTC. Its translation: CASSSTGRLRDGYTF.

This clone has only one observation. V and J are TRBV4-1 and TRBJ2-7, with D possibly TRBD2 on 5 matching bases. V lost 0 bases to trimming and J lost 6 bases, with 9 bases between them. The CDR3 loop spans 13 amino acids. Germline lookup yields CDR1 MGHRA and CDR2 YSYEKL. CDR3 residues: CASSQDPGFEQYF. For the CDR3, the DNA is TGCGCCAGCAGCCAAGATCCGGGGTTCGAGCAGTACTTC.

The chain couples TRBV28 to TRBJ1-2; TRBD1 agrees at 9 bases. The CDR3 has 15 amino acids. The V gene end was trimmed by 2 bases and the J gene end by 7 bases; junction bases not matched to a gene: 8. CDR1 is MDHEN, CDR2 SYDVKM, per germline. CDR3 sequence: CASSLGDRVSPGYTF. The CDR3, as DNA: TGTGCCAGCAGTTTAGGGGACAGGGTCAGTCCTGGCTACACCTTC.

This clone has just one count. V gene TRBV21-1 combines with J gene TRBJ2-7; the table assigns TRBD1, which was not confirmed against the DNA. TRBV21-1 corresponds to a pseudogene. The CDR3 is 16 residues long. The CDR3 loop is CASSIGLGRGTYEQYF. Written as DNA, the CDR3 is TGTGCCAGCAGCATTGGGCTGGGCAGGGGGACCTACGAGCAGTACTTC.

The chain is built from TRBV28 and TRBJ2-1; tentatively, D is TRBD2 (5 bases). This CDR3 region has 12 residues. Germline V gene lookup returns CDR1 MDHEN and CDR2 SYDVKM. Trimming pared 6 bases from V and 7 bases from J, leaving 10 bases between. This CDR3 is CASRSLENEQFF. The CDR3 DNA follows: TGTGCCAGCAGATCACTAGAGAATGAGCAGTTCTTC.

The chain carries TRBV25-1 and TRBJ1-1, with D perhaps matching TRBD1 (6 bases). V gave up 4 bases and J gave up 4 bases, with 13 bases separating them. This CDR3 has 14 residues. Germline loops: CDR1 MGHDK, CDR2 SYGVNS. The CDR3 here is CASSARGGPTEAFF. The CDR3 DNA sequence: TGTGCCAGCAGTGCCCGAGGGGGTCCCACTGAAGCTTTCTTT.

The chain recombines TRBV19 with TRBJ2-1, with D perhaps matching TRBD2 (6 bases). V lost 5 bases, J lost 0 bases, and 17 bases lay in between. Germline assignment: CDR1 LNHDA and CDR2 SQIVND (reference sequence). The length of the CDR3 is 17 residues. The CDR3 is CASSPDSGRGSYNEQFF. In DNA form, the CDR3 reads TGTGCCAGTAGTCCAGATAGCGGAAGGGGCTCCTACAATGAGCAGTTCTTC.

The chain carries TRBV5-1 and TRBJ1-2; tentative D call: TRBD1 (5 bases). This CDR3 region has 18 residues. The germline V gene has CDR1 SGHRS and CDR2 YFSETQ. The V and J ends lost 4 bases and 4 bases respectively, with 26 bases between them. CDR3 protein: CASSLAPCTRDFCYGYTF. The CDR3 nucleotides read TGCGCCAGCAGCCTCGCCCCTTGCACCAGGGACTTTTGCTATGGCTACACCTTC. Together with reference TRBV5-1 and TRBJ1-2, the CDR3 gives the full variable domain: KAGVTQTPRYLIKTRGQQVTLSCSPISGHRSVSWYQQTPGQGLQFLFEYFSETQRNKGNFPGRFSGRQFSNSRSEMNVSTLELGDSALYLCASSLAPCTRDFCYGYTFGSGTRLTVV.

This chain uses TRBV5-1 with TRBJ2-1; 8 bases align to TRBD2. The V gene end was trimmed by 3 bases and the J gene end by 1 base; junction bases not matched to a gene: 6. CDR3 length: 16 amino acids. Germline V gene sequence: CDR1 SGHRS, CDR2 YFSETQ. The CDR3 DNA follows: TGCGCCAGCAGCTATAGCGGGAAGACTTCCTACAATGAGCAGTTCTTC. Protein sequence: CASSYSGKTSYNEQFF.

The genes are TRBV29-1 and TRBJ2-1, with a possible D match to TRBD2 (6 bases). The germline V and J ends were trimmed by 8 bases and 14 bases, with 19 bases remaining between them. There are 11 residues in the CDR3. Germline V lookup: CDR1 SQVTM, CDR2 ANQGSEA. CDR3 protein: CSLGTALGEFF. The CDR3 nucleotides read TGCAGCCTGGGGACTGCGCTTGGTGAGTTCTTC.

The J gene is TRBJ2-7, the V gene TRBV27, with 8 nucleotides matching TRBD1. CDR1 MNHEY and CDR2 SMNVEV come from the germline V gene (reference sequence). V trimming: 6 bases; J trimming: 5 bases; junction bases outside the gene matches: 6. The CDR3 extends over 13 amino acids. This CDR3 reads CASSWTGFDEQYF. As DNA, the CDR3 is TGTGCCAGCAGCTGGACAGGGTTCGACGAGCAGTACTTC.

The chain recombines TRBV7-4 with TRBJ2-1; D unresolved. The CDR3 extends over 13 amino acids. Germline CDR1 is SGHVT and CDR2 is SQSDAQ. CDR3 in amino acids: CVRSFTCYNEQFF. The CDR3 DNA sequence: TGTGTCAGAAGCTTCACATGTTACAATGAGCAGTTCTTC.

The V gene is TRBV10-2, the J gene TRBJ2-7; the match to TRBD1 covers 9 bases. Germline V lookup: CDR1 WSHSY, CDR2 SAAADI. The V and J ends lost 9 bases and 4 bases, in that order; junction bases with no gene match: 10. This CDR3 is built from 14 residues. CDR3 residues: CASRGTGRGYEQYF. CDR3 nucleotide sequence: TGCGCCAGTCGGGGGACAGGGCGGGGTTACGAGCAGTACTTC.

This clone has just one count. The rearrangement uses TRBV4-1 and TRBJ2-3; 10 nucleotides align to TRBD2. The CDR3 covers 17 residues. CDR1 and CDR2 (germline): MGHRA, YSYEKL. The ends lost 4 bases at V and 4 bases at J; junction bases unmatched: 11. In nucleotides, the CDR3 is TGCGCCAGCAGCCCTCGTTGGGGGACTAGCGTACCAGATACGCAGTATTTT. The encoded protein is CASSPRWGTSVPDTQYF.

This clone appeared once. The chain couples TRBV7-9 to TRBJ1-3; no definite D call. The CDR3 covers 18 residues. The germline V and J ends were trimmed by 4 bases and 1 base, with 20 bases remaining between them. Per germline, CDR1 SEHNR and CDR2 FQNEAQ (reference sequence). CDR3 sequence reads: CASSSYSRRIGSGNTIYF. CDR3 nucleotides: TGTGCCAGCAGCTCATACTCACGGAGGATAGGGTCTGGAAACACCATATATTTT.

This chain uses TRBV7-9 with TRBJ1-2; TRBD1 aligns across 7 bases. V lost 6 bases to trimming and J lost 5 bases; unmatched junction nucleotides: 6. Germline V gene lookup returns CDR1 SEHNR and CDR2 FQNEAQ (reference sequence). The CDR3 consists of 13 residues. CDR3 amino acids: CASREEGQYGYTF. For the CDR3, the DNA is TGTGCCAGCAGAGAAGAGGGACAGTATGGCTACACCTTC.

This chain links TRBV18 with TRBJ1-2; D remains unclear. Germline loops: CDR1 KGHSH, CDR2 LQKENI. The V and J ends lost 8 bases and 8 bases respectively, with 18 bases between them. This CDR3 contains 13 residues. CDR3 nucleotides: TGTGCCAGCGACCAGACGGGAGCTCGCGGCTACACCTTC. Encoded protein: CASDQTGARGYTF.

The V call is TRBV10-2, the J call TRBJ2-6, with D possibly matching TRBD1 (6 bases). Looked up from germline, CDR1 is WSHSY and CDR2 is SAAADI. V was shortened by 4 bases and J by 4 bases, with 14 bases between the two germline ends. The CDR3 spans 16 residues. The CDR3 DNA reads TGCGCCAGCAGTGTCAGAACAGGGTACGGGGCCAACGTCCTGACTTTC. The encoded protein is CASSVRTGYGANVLTF.

This clone was observed a single time. This rearrangement joins TRBV19 to TRBJ1-5; 7 bases agree with TRBD1. Germline lookup yields CDR1 LNHDA and CDR2 SQIVND (reference sequence). The J segment lost 6 bases and the V segment lost 6 bases, leaving 5 bases of the junction unmatched. This CDR3 is 13 amino acids long. The CDR3 loop reads CASSFRGSQPQHF. The CDR3 bases are TGTGCCAGTAGCTTCAGGGGGTCTCAGCCCCAGCATTTT.

The V gene is TRBV4-1, the J gene TRBJ2-1, with a possible D match to TRBD1 (5 bases). The V gene lost 4 bases and the J gene lost 0 bases, with 13 bases spanning the gap. Germline V gene sequence: CDR1 MGHRA, CDR2 YSYEKL. This CDR3 spans 16 amino acids. CDR3 DNA: TGCGCCAGCAGCCTACAGGACATTATCTCCTACAATGAGCAGTTCTTC. Amino acids: CASSLQDIISYNEQFF.

The chain carries TRBV28 and TRBJ2-1; 7 nucleotides line up with TRBD2. J lost 5 bases, V lost 3 bases, and 7 bases had no gene match. The germline CDR1 and CDR2 sequences are MDHEN and SYDVKM. CDR3 length equals 15 residues. In nucleotides, the CDR3 is TGTGCCAGCAGTTTGGGAGGGCAGGTCGACAATGAGCAGTTCTTC. Its translation is CASSLGGQVDNEQFF.